The rows below give T cell receptor beta chains drawn from one sample of a study of breast tumors, draining lymph nodes, adjacent tissues. TCRdb reanalysed the multiplex PCR reads using MiXCR and keeps one entry per CDR3 protein. The sample contains some 15,000 distinct CDR3 sequences, around 70% of which appear only once. The sample was tumor-adjacent breast tissue. The receptors here all came from a female donor with breast cancer. Some clones in this sample may be carry-over from other donors' samples. Both conserved end residues are part of each CDR3. The order of the fields is D gene, J gene, V gene, clone size, CDR3 protein, CDR3 DNA. D genes are given only for firm matches. The listing skips clone size in some rows; elsewhere it reads once, few, many or a size class.

d_call: TRBD1
j_call: TRBJ2-1
v_call: TRBV24-1
clone_size: medium-sized
cdr3_aa: CATSRGRLSEQFF
cdr3_nt: TGTGCCACCAGCAGGGGGCGATTAAGTGAGCAGTTCTTC

d_call: NA
j_call: TRBJ2-7
v_call: TRBV15
clone_size: once
cdr3_aa: CATSPEKHYEQYF
cdr3_nt: TGTGCCACCAGCCCCGAAAAACACTACGAGCAGTACTTC

d_call: NA
j_call: TRBJ2-1
v_call: TRBV2
clone_size: NA
cdr3_aa: CASSEALAKNEQFF
cdr3_nt: TGTGCCAGCAGTGAAGCGCTGGCCAAGAATGAGCAGTTCTTC

d_call: NA
j_call: TRBJ2-2
v_call: TRBV30
clone_size: NA
cdr3_aa: CAWSAKNTGELFF
cdr3_nt: TGTGCCTGGAGCGCTAAAAACACCGGGGAGCTGTTTTTT

d_call: TRBD2
j_call: TRBJ2-3
v_call: TRBV20-1
clone_size: NA
cdr3_aa: CSARDRGGGSTDTQYF
cdr3_nt: TGCAGTGCTAGAGATCGAGGCGGGGGAAGCACAGATACGCAGTATTTT

d_call: TRBD2
j_call: TRBJ2-1
v_call: TRBV24-1
clone_size: NA
cdr3_aa: CATSVTSRAGEFF
cdr3_nt: TGTGCCACCAGTGTCACTAGCCGCGCGGGGGAGTTCTTC

d_call: NA
j_call: TRBJ2-7
v_call: TRBV5-5
clone_size: NA
cdr3_aa: CASSPGLADEQYF
cdr3_nt: TGTGCCAGCAGCCCGGGACTTGCCGACGAGCAGTACTTC

d_call: NA
j_call: TRBJ2-7
v_call: TRBV20-1
clone_size: medium-sized
cdr3_aa: CSASPFFGGTNEQYF
cdr3_nt: TGCAGTGCTAGTCCTTTCTTCGGCGGGACAAACGAGCAGTACTTC

d_call: NA
j_call: TRBJ2-7
v_call: TRBV5-5
clone_size: NA
cdr3_aa: CASSLGTNSYEQYF
cdr3_nt: TGTGCCAGCAGCCTAGGGACGAACTCCTACGAGCAGTACTTC

d_call: NA
j_call: TRBJ2-1
v_call: TRBV5-8
clone_size: NA
cdr3_aa: CASREVQEQFF
cdr3_nt: TGTGCCAGCCGAGAGGTCCAAGAGCAGTTCTTC

d_call: NA
j_call: TRBJ1-2
v_call: TRBV9
clone_size: NA
cdr3_aa: CASSVSSGPYNYGYTF
cdr3_nt: TGTGCCAGCAGCGTATCCTCCGGACCGTATAACTATGGCTACACCTTC

d_call: NA
j_call: TRBJ2-1
v_call: TRBV4-1
clone_size: NA
cdr3_aa: CASSRYLSDTYNEQFF
cdr3_nt: TGCGCCAGCAGCCGGTACCTCTCGGACACCTACAATGAGCAGTTCTTC

d_call: TRBD1
j_call: TRBJ1-4
v_call: TRBV20-1
clone_size: once
cdr3_aa: CSAGRDSVNEKLFF
cdr3_nt: TGCAGTGCTGGCAGGGACAGCGTAAATGAAAAACTGTTTTTT

d_call: NA
j_call: TRBJ2-5
v_call: TRBV7-3
clone_size: NA
cdr3_aa: CASSLMTGVETQYF
cdr3_nt: TGTGCCAGCAGCTTAATGACCGGGGTGGAGACCCAGTACTTC

d_call: NA
j_call: TRBJ2-3
v_call: TRBV5-4
clone_size: NA
cdr3_aa: CASSLTRTDTQYF
cdr3_nt: TGTGCCAGCAGCTTGACCCGCACAGATACGCAGTATTTT

d_call: TRBD2
j_call: TRBJ2-3
v_call: TRBV7-2
clone_size: NA
cdr3_aa: CASSLVARSSSGSNADTQYF
cdr3_nt: TGTGCCAGCAGCTTAGTTGCCCGGTCCTCTAGCGGGAGTAACGCAGATACGCAGTATTTT

d_call: TRBD2
j_call: TRBJ2-3
v_call: TRBV28
clone_size: NA
cdr3_aa: CASSFLRRLAQYF
cdr3_nt: TGTGCCAGCAGTTTTCTTCGGAGACTAGCCCAGTATTTT

d_call: TRBD2
j_call: TRBJ2-1
v_call: TRBV7-2
clone_size: medium-sized
cdr3_aa: CASSVGLAPVGASYNEQFF
cdr3_nt: TGTGCCAGCAGCGTGGGACTAGCGCCAGTAGGGGCCTCCTACAATGAGCAGTTCTTC

d_call: TRBD2
j_call: TRBJ2-1
v_call: TRBV28
clone_size: NA
cdr3_aa: CASSSLAGGRLNEQFF
cdr3_nt: TGTGCCAGCAGTAGTTTAGCGGGAGGGCGACTCAATGAGCAGTTCTTC

d_call: NA
j_call: TRBJ1-3
v_call: TRBV19
clone_size: once
cdr3_aa: CASSIGSGNTIYF
cdr3_nt: TGTGCCAGTAGTATCGGATCTGGAAACACCATATATTTT

d_call: TRBD1
j_call: TRBJ1-6
v_call: TRBV4-3
clone_size: NA
cdr3_aa: CASSQGTTGDSPLHF
cdr3_nt: TGCGCCAGCAGCCAGGGGACTACAGGGGATTCACCCCTCCACTTT

d_call: NA
j_call: TRBJ2-1
v_call: TRBV18
clone_size: NA
cdr3_aa: CASSLLIHNEQFF
cdr3_nt: TGTGCCAGCTCTCTCCTTATTCACAATGAGCAGTTCTTC

d_call: NA
j_call: TRBJ2-3
v_call: TRBV15
clone_size: NA
cdr3_aa: CATSRVRYTDTQYF
cdr3_nt: TGTGCCACCAGCAGAGTACGGTACACAGATACGCAGTATTTT

d_call: TRBD1
j_call: TRBJ2-5
v_call: TRBV10-1
clone_size: NA
cdr3_aa: CVSSQQGWETQYF
cdr3_nt: TGCGTCAGCAGCCAACAGGGGTGGGAGACCCAGTACTTC

d_call: TRBD2
j_call: TRBJ2-3
v_call: TRBV5-1
clone_size: NA
cdr3_aa: CASSLGGLGDTQYF
cdr3_nt: TGCGCCAGCAGCTTGGGGGGACTAGGTGATACGCAGTATTTT

d_call: NA
j_call: TRBJ1-2
v_call: TRBV30
clone_size: many
cdr3_aa: CAWRPGQPHYGYTF
cdr3_nt: TGTGCCTGGAGGCCCGGACAGCCACACTATGGCTACACCTTC

d_call: TRBD1
j_call: TRBJ2-1
v_call: TRBV6-5
clone_size: NA
cdr3_aa: CASRSRDRVDEQFF
cdr3_nt: TGTGCCAGCAGGAGTAGGGACAGGGTGGATGAGCAGTTCTTC

d_call: NA
j_call: TRBJ2-7
v_call: TRBV7-9
clone_size: NA
cdr3_aa: CASSLRGGNSYEQYF
cdr3_nt: TGTGCCAGCAGCTTAAGGGGCGGGAACTCCTACGAGCAGTACTTC

d_call: TRBD1
j_call: TRBJ1-2
v_call: TRBV20-1
clone_size: NA
cdr3_aa: CSAWDRGDYGYTF
cdr3_nt: TGCAGTGCTTGGGACAGGGGGGACTATGGCTACACCTTC

d_call: TRBD1
j_call: TRBJ2-7
v_call: TRBV6-1
clone_size: many
cdr3_aa: CASNTGQGMYEQYF
cdr3_nt: TGTGCCAGCAATACGGGACAGGGAATGTACGAGCAGTACTTC

d_call: NA
j_call: TRBJ2-3
v_call: TRBV2
clone_size: NA
cdr3_aa: CASRVDLDTQYF
cdr3_nt: TGTGCCAGCAGGGTTGATTTAGATACGCAGTATTTT

d_call: TRBD2
j_call: TRBJ2-7
v_call: TRBV20-1
clone_size: NA
cdr3_aa: CSAREIAGGAYEQYF
cdr3_nt: TGCAGTGCTAGAGAGATAGCGGGAGGTGCCTACGAGCAGTACTTC

d_call: NA
j_call: TRBJ1-5
v_call: TRBV30
clone_size: NA
cdr3_aa: CAWSVHGGSGNQPQHF
cdr3_nt: TGTGCCTGGAGTGTACACGGGGGCAGTGGCAATCAGCCCCAGCATTTT

d_call: NA
j_call: TRBJ1-3
v_call: TRBV10-2
clone_size: many
cdr3_aa: CASSDRDTISGNTIYF
cdr3_nt: TGCGCCAGCAGTGATAGAGACACCATCTCTGGAAACACCATATATTTT

d_call: NA
j_call: TRBJ2-3
v_call: TRBV20-1
clone_size: NA
cdr3_aa: CSARSTDTQYF
cdr3_nt: TGCAGTGCTAGGAGCACAGATACGCAGTATTTT

d_call: TRBD2
j_call: TRBJ2-1
v_call: TRBV24-1
clone_size: many
cdr3_aa: CATRAATSEYDEQFF
cdr3_nt: TGTGCCACCAGGGCTGCGACTAGCGAGTATGATGAGCAGTTCTTC

d_call: TRBD2
j_call: TRBJ2-3
v_call: TRBV7-2
clone_size: few
cdr3_aa: CASSIGTTSTDTQYF
cdr3_nt: TGTGCCAGCAGCATCGGGACTACTAGCACAGATACGCAGTATTTT

d_call: TRBD2
j_call: TRBJ2-1
v_call: TRBV4-2
clone_size: NA
cdr3_aa: CASSQELAGYNEQFF
cdr3_nt: TGTGCCAGCAGCCAAGAACTAGCGGGGTACAATGAGCAGTTCTTC

d_call: NA
j_call: TRBJ2-1
v_call: TRBV10-3
clone_size: NA
cdr3_aa: CAISEGRAEFF
cdr3_nt: TGTGCCATCAGTGAGGGGAGAGCGGAGTTCTTC

d_call: NA
j_call: TRBJ2-1
v_call: TRBV11-2
clone_size: medium-sized
cdr3_aa: CASSLVGSPYNEQFF
cdr3_nt: TGTGCCAGCAGCTTAGTAGGGTCCCCCTACAATGAGCAGTTCTTC

d_call: NA
j_call: TRBJ2-1
v_call: TRBV20-1
clone_size: few
cdr3_aa: CSASRLSNRDYNEQFF
cdr3_nt: TGCAGTGCTAGCCGACTTAGCAATCGAGACTACAATGAGCAGTTCTTC

d_call: NA
j_call: TRBJ2-5
v_call: TRBV3-1
clone_size: many
cdr3_aa: CASSQGASWGTQYF
cdr3_nt: TGTGCCAGCAGCCAAGGTGCAAGCTGGGGGACCCAGTACTTC

d_call: NA
j_call: TRBJ2-5
v_call: TRBV12-3/TRBV12-4
clone_size: NA
cdr3_aa: CASSLSGIGTQYF
cdr3_nt: TGTGCCAGCAGTTTATCAGGGATTGGGACCCAGTACTTC

d_call: NA
j_call: TRBJ2-3
v_call: TRBV6-1
clone_size: many
cdr3_aa: CASSFAGTSTDTQYF
cdr3_nt: TGTGCCAGCTCTTTCGCAGGGACTAGCACAGATACGCAGTATTTT

d_call: NA
j_call: TRBJ1-2
v_call: TRBV7-9
clone_size: medium-sized
cdr3_aa: CASSLVQGVYGYTF
cdr3_nt: TGTGCCAGCAGCTTAGTACAGGGAGTCTATGGCTACACCTTC

d_call: TRBD2
j_call: TRBJ2-5
v_call: TRBV20-1
clone_size: NA
cdr3_aa: CSASGLAGAQETQYF
cdr3_nt: TGCAGTGCTTCCGGACTAGCGGGAGCCCAAGAGACCCAGTACTTC

d_call: NA
j_call: TRBJ1-2
v_call: TRBV11-3
clone_size: once
cdr3_aa: CASSLDGRVGYGYTF
cdr3_nt: TGTGCCAGCAGCTTAGATGGCCGGGTAGGCTATGGCTACACCTTC

d_call: NA
j_call: TRBJ1-6
v_call: TRBV15
clone_size: NA
cdr3_aa: CATSRSTGYRNSPLHF
cdr3_nt: TGTGCCACCAGCAGGTCGACGGGGTATCGGAATTCACCCCTCCACTTT

d_call: TRBD2
j_call: TRBJ2-7
v_call: TRBV20-1
clone_size: NA
cdr3_aa: CSAQTSGISEQYF
cdr3_nt: TGCAGTGCCCAGACTAGCGGGATTTCCGAGCAGTACTTC

d_call: TRBD2
j_call: TRBJ2-5
v_call: TRBV20-1
clone_size: NA
cdr3_aa: CSQDVSSGRSETQYF
cdr3_nt: TGCAGCCAAGACGTGTCTAGCGGGAGATCGGAGACCCAGTACTTC

d_call: TRBD2
j_call: TRBJ2-7
v_call: TRBV10-3
clone_size: NA
cdr3_aa: CAISERTSGSYEQYF
cdr3_nt: TGTGCCATCAGTGAAAGGACTAGCGGGAGTTACGAGCAGTACTTC

d_call: NA
j_call: TRBJ1-5
v_call: TRBV6-1
clone_size: many
cdr3_aa: CASSEARDKKHQPQHF
cdr3_nt: TGTGCCAGCAGTGAAGCCCGGGACAAAAAGCATCAGCCCCAGCATTTT

d_call: NA
j_call: TRBJ1-2
v_call: TRBV2
clone_size: medium-sized
cdr3_aa: CASSSKGSYGYTF
cdr3_nt: TGTGCCAGCAGTTCTAAGGGCAGCTATGGCTACACCTTC

d_call: TRBD2
j_call: TRBJ2-2
v_call: TRBV12-3/TRBV12-4
clone_size: NA
cdr3_aa: CASSSGLAANTGELFF
cdr3_nt: TGTGCCAGCAGTTCGGGACTAGCGGCGAACACCGGGGAGCTGTTTTTT

d_call: TRBD1
j_call: TRBJ2-7
v_call: TRBV28
clone_size: many
cdr3_aa: CASRRQDRGHDEQYF
cdr3_nt: TGTGCCAGCAGGAGACAGGACAGGGGGCACGACGAGCAGTACTTC

d_call: NA
j_call: TRBJ2-7
v_call: TRBV5-6
clone_size: NA
cdr3_aa: CASSLWGRHDYF
cdr3_nt: TGTGCCAGCAGCTTGTGGGGACGGCATGACTACTTC

d_call: NA
j_call: TRBJ2-3
v_call: TRBV20-1
clone_size: few
cdr3_aa: CSARDAGLSTDTQYF
cdr3_nt: TGCAGTGCTAGAGATGCGGGGCTAAGCACAGATACGCAGTATTTT

d_call: NA
j_call: TRBJ2-5
v_call: TRBV20-1
clone_size: NA
cdr3_aa: CSARQGGETQYF
cdr3_nt: TGCAGTGCTAGACAGGGTGGAGAGACCCAGTACTTC

d_call: TRBD1
j_call: TRBJ1-3
v_call: TRBV5-4
clone_size: NA
cdr3_aa: CASSRSGTVPSGNTIYF
cdr3_nt: TGTGCCAGCAGTAGATCCGGGACAGTCCCTTCTGGAAACACCATATATTTT

d_call: NA
j_call: TRBJ1-2
v_call: TRBV18
clone_size: NA
cdr3_aa: CASSPDRGYGYTF
cdr3_nt: TGTGCCAGCTCACCTGATCGGGGTTATGGCTACACCTTC